This T cell receptor beta chain stems from a study of T cell repertoires in cytomegalovirus infection. TCRdb passed the reads through MiXCR, listing each CDR3 protein once. The top ten hold over 3.5% of the sample, which has approximately 320,000 distinct CDR3 sequences, more than 8% seen once. The CDR3 extends over 15 amino acids. Between the trimmed V and J ends, which lost 0 bases and 7 bases, there was a span of 13 bases. Looked up from germline, CDR1 is MGHRA and CDR2 is YSYEKL. The chain has TRBV4-1 and TRBJ1-5, with D perhaps matching TRBD1 (5 bases). The sequenced material came from PBMCs. The clonotype comes from a human donor in good health (CMV status not recorded). Some clones in this sample may be carry-over from other donors' samples. The CDR3 loop reads CASSQDSGNRQPQHF. The CDR3 DNA reads as TGCGCCAGCAGCCAAGATTCAGGGAATAGACAGCCCCAGCATTTT.